Presented here are 14 T cell receptor beta chains from one specimen sequenced in a study of early T cells in non-severe SARS-CoV-2 infection (dated by TCRdb to the early 2020s). Library generation was performed with 5' RACE. The sequencer listed for this sample is NextSeq 500. TCRdb reanalyzed the raw reads on its own, using fastp at Q25 for trimming and MiXCR for clone calling, and kept in-frame beta chains. When rows share a CDR3 protein, they turn into one entry using the most common DNA and genes. The sample table records about 52,000 distinct CDR3 sequences; about 8.2% of these occur just once. Around a tenth of the sample rests with the top ten. Sequencing input: whole blood. Receptors originate from an adult who was a healthcare worker with PCR-confirmed SARS-CoV-2 infection or an uninfected control (not recorded which).

This clonotype was counted between two and nine times. CDR3 amino acids: CSVGYRGLAEAFF. Written as DNA, the CDR3 is TGCAGCGTTGGATACAGGGGGCTAGCTGAAGCTTTCTTT. This chain connects TRBV29-1 to TRBJ1-1; TRBD1 matches at 9 bases. This CDR3 is 13 amino acids long. CDR1 is SQVTM, CDR2 ANQGSEA, per germline. V shed 4 bases, J shed 6 bases, and the junction held 6 bases outside the gene matches. The full variable domain, its missing parts supplied by reference TRBV29-1 and TRBJ1-1, is SAVISQKPSRDICQRGTSLTIQCQVDSQVTMMFWYRQQPGQSLTLIATANQGSEATYESGFVIDKFPISRPNLTFSTLTVSNMSPEDSSIYLCSVGYRGLAEAFFGQGTRLTVV.

This clonotype was found a few times. The rearrangement joins TRBV19 to TRBJ1-1, with 7 bases lining up with TRBD1. Germline CDR1 LNHDA, CDR2 SQIVND (reference sequence). The CDR3 has 15 amino acids. J gave up 1 base and V 6 bases, and 8 bases lay outside the gene matches. The CDR3 DNA follows: TGTGCCAGTAGCCCTGGAGACAGGGAGAACACTGAAGCTTTCTTT. Translated, it gives CASSPGDRENTEAFF.

In its sample, this clonotype was seen many times. V usage is TRBV2 and J usage is TRBJ2-1; D is possibly TRBD2 (5 bases). Germline V gene sequence: CDR1 SNHLY, CDR2 FYNNEI. The CDR3 contains 15 residues. The V end was cut by 7 bases, the J end by 6 bases, with 19 bases between. CDR3 sequence: CASTTRTQSTNEQFF. CDR3 in DNA: TGTGCCAGCACCACCAGGACTCAGTCCACCAATGAGCAGTTCTTC.

This clonotype was counted many times. This rearrangement joins TRBV18 to TRBJ2-7, with a weak D call TRBD1 (6 bases). Germline V gives CDR1 KGHSH, CDR2 LQKENI. The V and J ends lost 2 bases and 5 bases respectively, with 10 bases between them. The CDR3 extends over 13 amino acids. This CDR3 is CASSPSQGNEQYF. CDR3 DNA: TGTGCCAGCTCACCATCCCAGGGGAACGAGCAGTACTTC.

This clonotype has at least ten counts. This chain joins TRBV20-1 and TRBJ1-2, with a weak D call TRBD1 (5 bases). Trimming shortened V by 2 bases and J by 1 base, and 14 bases separated the two germline ends. The germline gives CDR1 DFQATT, CDR2 SNEGSKA (reference sequence). This CDR3 is 15 amino acids long. The CDR3 loop is CSARSPQGDNYGYTF. As DNA, the CDR3 is TGCAGTGCTAGATCCCCCCAAGGGGATAACTATGGCTACACCTTC.

The J gene is TRBJ1-1, the V gene TRBV13, with TRBD1 as a possible D gene (6 bases). The germline gives CDR1 PRHDT, CDR2 FYEKMQ (reference sequence). The CDR3 consists of 11 residues. The V end lost 5 bases, the J end lost 7 bases, and 8 bases lay between the germline ends. For the CDR3, the DNA is TGTGCCAGCAGCCAGGACAGTGAAGCTTTCTTT. This gives the protein CASSQDSEAFF. The entire variable domain, with the rest obtained from reference TRBV13 and TRBJ1-1, is as follows: AAGVIQSPRHLIKEKRETATLKCYPIPRHDTVYWYQQGPGQDPQFLISFYEKMQSDKGSIPDRFSAQQFSDYHSELNMSSLELGDSALYFCASSQDSEAFFGQGTRLTVV.

This clonotype was seen more than once but under ten times. CDR3: CASSPGQGIRSSYEQYF. CDR3 in DNA: TGTGCCAGCAGTCCGGGACAGGGCATCCGGAGCTCCTACGAGCAGTACTTC. This chain links TRBV27 with TRBJ2-7; 9 bases fit TRBD1. J gave up 0 bases and V 5 bases, and 11 bases lay outside the gene matches. This CDR3 region has 17 residues. In germline, CDR1 is MNHEY, CDR2 SMNVEV (reference sequence).

This clonotype was picked up a small number of times. The J gene is TRBJ2-7, the V gene TRBV7-9; possible D gene TRBD1, 5 bases. The germline CDR1 and CDR2 sequences are SEHNR and FQNEAQ (reference sequence). The CDR3 has 15 residues. The V end was cut by 9 bases, the J end by 7 bases, with 25 bases between. CDR3 DNA sequence: TGTGCCAGTCGACCCCCCGGAGTCCAGGGTTCGGAGCAGTACTTC. Its protein is CASRPPGVQGSEQYF. The full variable domain, with the rest looked up from reference TRBV7-9 and TRBJ2-7, is DTGVSQNPRHKITKRGQNVTFRCDPISEHNRLYWYRQTLGQGPEFLTYFQNEAQLEKSRLLSDRFSAERPKGSFSTLEIQRTEQGDSAMYLCASRPPGVQGSEQYFGPGTRLTVT.

In this sample, this clonotype turned up many times. The chain combines TRBV6-5 with TRBJ1-2; D is unclear. The CDR3 is made up of 14 amino acids. Trimming left V 2 bases short and J 6 bases short, with 13 bases between. CDR1 is MNHEY, CDR2 SVGAGI, per germline. For the CDR3, the DNA is TGTGCCAGCAGTTACAGTCCATTAAAGGATGGCTACACCTTC. Its protein product is CASSYSPLKDGYTF.

This clonotype appeared many times. The CDR3 here is CASSLYYEQYF. CDR3 sequence (DNA): TGTGCCAGCAGTCTTTACTACGAGCAGTACTTC. The gene calls are TRBV12-3 or TRBV12-4 and TRBJ2-7; D call uncertain. The CDR3 has 11 residues. V dropped 5 bases and J dropped 3 bases, with 5 bases sitting between them.

There are many counts of this clonotype. The chain has TRBV7-3 and TRBJ1-1, with TRBD1 identical over 9 bases. With V trimmed by 2 bases and J by 5 bases, 3 bases remained unmatched. CDR3 length: 14 amino acids. Germline V CDR1 and CDR2: SGHTA, FQGTGA. This CDR3 is CASSLGQGRTEAFF. CDR3 coding DNA: TGTGCCAGCAGCTTAGGACAGGGGAGGACTGAAGCTTTCTTT. The variable domain in full, with the rest retrieved from reference TRBV7-3 and TRBJ1-1, is GAGVSQTPSNKVTEKGKYVELRCDPISGHTALYWYRQSLGQGPEFLIYFQGTGAADDSGLPNDRFFAVRPEGSVSTLKIQRTERGDSAVYLCASSLGQGRTEAFFGQGTRLTVV.

This clonotype was found many times. V and J are TRBV19 and TRBJ1-2, with D hard to call. In germline, CDR1 is LNHDA, CDR2 SQIVND (reference sequence). The CDR3 is made up of 14 amino acids. V gave up 1 base and J gave up 8 bases, with 14 bases separating them. The CDR3 spells CASSIGGGEDGYTF. DNA of the CDR3: TGTGCCAGTAGTATAGGCGGCGGGGAGGACGGCTACACCTTC.

This clonotype was detected many times. The chain couples TRBV20-1 to TRBJ2-3; 10 nucleotides align to TRBD1. Germline CDR1 reads DFQATT; CDR2 reads SNEGSKA (reference sequence). This CDR3 is built from 15 residues. With 5 bases clipped from V and 0 bases from J, the junction kept 5 bases outside the gene matches. The CDR3 DNA reads as TGCAGTGCTTCCGACAGGGGGCGCAGCACAGATACGCAGTATTTT. Its protein product is CSASDRGRSTDTQYF.

Many counts were recorded for this clonotype. The chain has TRBV19 and TRBJ2-5; no clear D gene. The CDR3 length is 15 residues. CDR1 LNHDA and CDR2 SQIVND come from the germline V gene (reference sequence). V lost 3 bases and J lost 1, with 12 bases in between. The CDR3 spells CASSISQLPQETQYF. The CDR3 coding sequence is TGTGCCAGTAGTATTAGCCAGTTGCCCCAAGAGACCCAGTACTTC.